This paragraph reports one TCR beta chain. The CDR3 has 14 amino acids. CDR1 SQVTM and CDR2 ANQGSEA come from the germline V gene. V dropped 0 bases and J dropped 1 base, with 6 bases sitting between them. PCR employed 60 Vbeta and 13 Jbeta primers. Using immunoSEQ multiplex PCR, the repertoire was profiled, and TCRdb retains in-frame clones only, with some absent. The sample lists some 120,000 clones; approximately 80% were seen once. These data come from a study of cytomegalovirus exposure and HLA in healthy donors. The sequenced sample was PBMCs. The sequence was obtained from a woman younger than 35 in good health and CMV-seropositive. The chain employs TRBV29-1 and TRBJ2-2; D unresolved. The CDR3 sequence: CSVEDRWNTGELFF. CDR3 DNA sequence: TGCAGCGTTGAAGACAGGTGGAACACCGGGGAGCTGTTTTTT.